The sequence of this T cell receptor (beta chain) was determined in a study of identical twins. The germline CDR1 and CDR2 sequences are SGHKS and YYEKEE (reference sequence). Trimming shortened V by 1 base and J by 0 bases, and 16 bases separated the two germline ends. This CDR3 has 17 residues. A universal primer binding site was introduced by template switching. The final cDNA contained unique molecular identifiers. TCRdb fed the 5' RACE reads into MiXCR, producing one record per CDR3 protein. The sample consists of 500,000 to 650,000 distinct CDR3 sequences, around 20% of them appearing once. Everyone who donated was a healthy Caucasian. The same sample was also used in a study of yellow fever vaccine responses in identical twins.

J is TRBJ1-1 and V is TRBV5-5, with D possibly TRBD1 on 5 matching bases. The sequence came from a young woman in good health. What was sequenced was CD4+ T cells sorted from blood. The DNA of the CDR3 is TGTGCCAGCAGCTTGTCGGTAGGGGATCTAGTGAACACTGAAGCTTTCTTT. Amino acid sequence: CASSLSVGDLVNTEAFF.